The clone carrying this T cell receptor (beta chain) was counted at least ten times. cDNA molecules carried unique molecular identifiers, and template switching added a universal primer site. TCRdb reanalysed the 5' RACE reads using MiXCR and keeps one entry per CDR3 protein. Of approximately 500,000 distinct CDR3 sequences listed, roughly 15% are singletons. This sample was included in a study of identical twins. The CDR3 is made up of 13 amino acids. Germline CDR1 is SGHRS and CDR2 is YFSETQ. V lost 4 bases and J 4 bases, leaving 8 bases between the germline ends. The sample also formed part of further work on yellow fever vaccine responses in identical twins. Per that study: Twin vaccine T cell responses reportedly seemed partly convergent, partly personalized.

The specimen sequenced was CD4+ T cells sorted from blood. This TCR was recovered from a woman between 18 and 29 years old in good health. V is TRBV5-1 and J is TRBJ2-2; D uncertain. CDR3 sequence: CASSGYLTGELFF. The CDR3 nucleotides are TGCGCCAGCAGCGGGTACCTCACCGGGGAGCTGTTTTTT. Drawing the rest from reference TRBV5-1 and TRBJ2-2, the complete variable domain is KAGVTQTPRYLIKTRGQQVTLSCSPISGHRSVSWYQQTPGQGLQFLFEYFSETQRNKGNFPGRFSGRQFSNSRSEMNVSTLELGDSALYLCASSGYLTGELFFGEGSRLTVL.